The rows below give T cell receptor beta chains drawn from one sample of a study of T cell clones after liver transplantation. Sequenced by immunoSEQ multiplex PCR; TCRdb stores in-frame clones only, minus some. The sample consists of more than 95,000 clones, about 81% of them appearing once. The sample in question was CD4+ T cells from blood, obtained before liver transplant. These receptors all stem from a human donor who received a liver transplant. CDR3s include the opening cysteine and the closing phenylalanine or tryptophan. The order of the fields is J gene, V gene, clone size, D gene, CDR3 DNA, CDR3 protein. A D gene is named only where the DNA matches it firmly. Rows give clone size only sometimes, using once, few, many, or a class for an expanded clone.

TRBJ2-5,TRBV10-1,NA,NA,TGCGCCAGCAGTCGTTCACCCTCGGAGACCCAGTACTTC,CASSRSPSETQYF
TRBJ2-3,TRBV9,NA,NA,TGTGCCAGCAGCTCTTACAGGGTTTCGGGCACAGATACGCAGTATTTT,CASSSYRVSGTDTQYF
TRBJ2-7,TRBV7-2,NA,NA,TGTGCCAGCAGCCGCACCGGGACGGGGAACTACGAGCAGTACTTC,CASSRTGTGNYEQYF
TRBJ1-1,TRBV5-1,few,NA,TGCGCCAGCAGCTTGGTACAGGGAGATTGGACTGAAGCTTTCTTT,CASSLVQGDWTEAFF
TRBJ2-6,TRBV30,NA,NA,TGTGCCGTAGACTCTGGGGCCAACGTCCTGACTTTC,CAVDSGANVLTF
TRBJ1-1,TRBV18,few,NA,TGTGCCAGCTCCCCTAGTTCCAGGGTGCTGAACACTGAAGCTTTCTTT,CASSPSSRVLNTEAFF
TRBJ2-7,TRBV2,few,NA,TGTGCCAGCAGGATGGACGGGGACTCGAAACAGTACTTC,CASRMDGDSKQYF
TRBJ2-3,TRBV5-6,NA,TRBD1,TGTGCCAGCAGCTTAGGCGAGACAGGGACGCAGTATTTT,CASSLGETGTQYF
TRBJ1-1,TRBV7-9,NA,NA,TGTGCCAGCAGCTTAGAGACGGTTGCCGAAGCTTTCTTT,CASSLETVAEAFF
TRBJ1-5,TRBV4-2,NA,NA,TGTGCCAGCAGCCAAGATAAAGGCAATCAGCCCCAGCATTTT,CASSQDKGNQPQHF
TRBJ2-7,TRBV28,NA,TRBD2,TGTGCCAGCCGACCCGGAGGAGCGGGGACCACCTACGAGCAGTACTTC,CASRPGGAGTTYEQYF
TRBJ1-1,TRBV2,NA,NA,TGTGCCAGCAATCAACAGGGAGTAGGCACTGAAGCTTTCTTT,CASNQQGVGTEAFF
TRBJ2-7,TRBV28,NA,TRBD2,TGTGCCAGCAGCCCTGCCCCACTAGCGGGGCCCGAGCAGTACTTC,CASSPAPLAGPEQYF
TRBJ2-4,TRBV6-6,NA,TRBD2,TGTGCCAGCAGTCGGCCGGGGAGGGAGTCGGACATTCAGTACTTC,CASSRPGRESDIQYF
TRBJ2-2,TRBV29-1,NA,NA,TGCAGCGTTCAAGCTAGGGGGGCAACCGGGGAGCTGTTTTTT,CSVQARGATGELFF
TRBJ1-2,TRBV11-2,NA,NA,TGTGCCAGCAGCTTATCTAGAACAAAGGACTATGGCTACACCTTC,CASSLSRTKDYGYTF
TRBJ2-1,TRBV18,many,NA,TGTGCCAGCTCACCAGAGGCCGTAGACAATGAGCAGTTCTTC,CASSPEAVDNEQFF
TRBJ2-1,TRBV5-1,NA,TRBD2,TGCGCCAGCAGCCAGGGAGGGAATGAGCAGTTCTTC,CASSQGGNEQFF
TRBJ1-1,TRBV30,once,NA,TGTGCCTGGAGTGTAGGGTTTCTACGAGGTAAGAGCACTGAAGCTTTCTTT,CAWSVGFLRGKSTEAFF
TRBJ1-3,TRBV6-6,NA,NA,TGTGCCAGCAGTGACACCGACAGAGGAAACACCATATATTTT,CASSDTDRGNTIYF
TRBJ1-5,TRBV7-2,few,TRBD1,TGTGCCAGCAGCTTAGCAGGGGGGACAGGGAATCAGCCCCAGCATTTT,CASSLAGGTGNQPQHF
TRBJ1-4,TRBV9,NA,TRBD1,TGTGCCAGCAGCACAGGACAGGTGGTCCCTGAAAAACTGTTTTTT,CASSTGQVVPEKLFF
TRBJ2-5,TRBV9,NA,NA,TGTGCCAGCAGCCCTAACCCGCTCGGGAGTTTGGGCCAAGAGACCCAGTACTTC,CASSPNPLGSLGQETQYF
TRBJ2-3,TRBV4-1,NA,NA,TGCGCCAGCAGCCAAGAACTGACATACAATACGCAGTATTTT,CASSQELTYNTQYF
TRBJ1-6,TRBV6-1,NA,NA,TGTGCCAGCAGTGAATGGGGGGCTTTGAATTCACCCCTCCACTTT,CASSEWGALNSPLHF
TRBJ1-6,TRBV7-3,NA,NA,TGTGCCAGCAGCTTAACCCCCTATAATTCACCCCTCCACTTT,CASSLTPYNSPLHF
TRBJ2-5,TRBV7-9,NA,TRBD1,TGTGCCAGCAGCTTGGGACAGGGGGTTTTAGAGACCCAGTACTTC,CASSLGQGVLETQYF
TRBJ1-1,TRBV5-1,NA,TRBD1,TGCGCCAGCAGCCCCCCGACAGGGATGAACACTGAAGCTTTCTTT,CASSPPTGMNTEAFF
TRBJ2-3,TRBV5-4,NA,NA,TGTGCCAGCAGCTTGACCCCCTCGGATTCAGATACGCAGTATTTT,CASSLTPSDSDTQYF
TRBJ2-5,TRBV29-1,NA,TRBD1,TGCAGCGTGGGGGATACAGGGGTCCAAGAGACCCAGTACTTC,CSVGDTGVQETQYF